A single sample is the source of the 8 T cell receptor beta chains below, sequenced in a study of blood T cell repertoires in COVID-19. The repertoire was sequenced with immunoSEQ multiplex PCR; TCRdb's copy has only in-frame clones and lacks some. The sample includes a few hundred thousand clones, 89% of them seen just once. The sample consisted of PBMCs or T cells enriched from blood (not recorded which). The receptor source for this set is a woman aged 60-75 years who had recovered from COVID-19.

On this clone: Within the sample, other DNA sequences also encode this same CDR3. V gene TRBV28 combines with J gene TRBJ1-5; 7 bases fit TRBD1. The CDR3 loop spans 14 amino acids. V trimming: 2 bases; J trimming: 2 bases; junction bases outside the gene matches: 0. Looked up from germline, CDR1 is MDHEN and CDR2 is SYDVKM. The CDR3 reads CASSLTGGNQPQHF. The CDR3 DNA reads TGTGCCAGCAGTTTAACAGGGGGCAATCAGCCCCAGCATTTT.

The chain employs TRBV24-1 and TRBJ2-3; a weak D match, TRBD2 (5 bases). The germline CDR1 and CDR2 sequences are KGHDR and SFDVKD. V was cut by 3 bases and J by 3 bases, with 15 bases left in between. The CDR3 runs to 16 residues. The CDR3: CATSDPRASYTDTQYF. The DNA of the CDR3 is TGTGCCACCAGTGATCCGAGGGCCAGTTATACAGATACGCAGTATTTT.

This rearrangement joins TRBV7-8 to TRBJ2-6; tentatively, D is TRBD1 (5 bases). The germline V gene encodes CDR1 SGHVS and CDR2 FQNEAQ. CDR3 length: 18 amino acids. Trimming took off 7 bases at V and 1 base at J, with 20 bases between the two ends. The CDR3 DNA sequence: TGTGCCAGCAACCTAAGACAGCTTTACCCTTCTGGGGCCAACGTCCTGACTTTC. Protein: CASNLRQLYPSGANVLTF.

The rearrangement links TRBV19 to TRBJ1-5, with a possible D match to TRBD1 (6 bases). Germline CDR1 reads LNHDA; CDR2 reads SQIVND (reference sequence). Trimming removed 8 bases at V and 2 bases at J, with 13 bases between. This CDR3 has 14 residues. CDR3 region: CASGGEGGNQPQHF. The CDR3 nucleotides read TGTGCCAGTGGAGGTGAGGGGGGCAATCAGCCCCAGCATTTT.

The chain links TRBV6-5 to TRBJ1-1; possible D gene TRBD1, 5 bases. Trimming left V 7 bases short and J 4 bases short, with 13 bases between. Germline lookup yields CDR1 MNHEY and CDR2 SVGAGI. The CDR3 is made up of 13 amino acids. The CDR3 spells CASTEGVATEAFF. CDR3 nucleotides: TGTGCCAGCACCGAAGGGGTAGCCACTGAAGCTTTCTTT.

This sequence joins TRBV5-4 and TRBJ1-1; D may be TRBD1 (5 bases). From germline, CDR1 is SGHNT and CDR2 YYREEE (reference sequence). This CDR3 is 13 amino acids long. Trimming stripped 4 bases from V and 5 bases from J, with 12 bases between. The CDR3 nucleotides are TGTGCCAGCAGCCTCGGGACTGATACTGAAGCTTTCTTT. This translates into CASSLGTDTEAFF.

The gene calls are TRBV7-8 and TRBJ2-3, with TRBD2 matching over 9 bases. This CDR3 comprises 15 residues. The trim removed 6 bases at V and 2 bases at J, leaving 6 bases unmatched. CDR1 is SGHVS, CDR2 FQNEAQ, per germline. The CDR3 here is CASSSSGALTDTQYF. The CDR3 bases are TGTGCCAGCAGTTCTAGCGGGGCCCTCACAGATACGCAGTATTTT.

A few counts support this clone. In DNA form, the CDR3 reads TGCGCCAGCAGCCAAGTCACTAGCGACACCTCCTACGAGCAGTACTTC. This gives the protein CASSQVTSDTSYEQYF. This chain uses TRBV4-1 with TRBJ2-7, with 7 positions matching TRBD2. V was pared by 1 base and J by 0 bases, with 6 bases of the junction left unmatched. There are 16 residues in the CDR3. CDR1 MGHRA and CDR2 YSYEKL come from the germline V gene.